The 3 T cell receptor beta chains reported below all come from one sample, sequenced in a study of blood T cell repertoires in COVID-19. Method: immunoSEQ multiplex PCR; TCRdb's copy keeps in-frame clones and lacks some. This table has 220,000 or so clones, 80% to 95% appearing once. Source material: peripheral blood. These TCRs come from a man aged 55 to 70 with COVID-19, enrolled during active disease.

The chain combines TRBV28 with TRBJ2-1; weak D call: TRBD1 (5 bases). CDR3 length: 14 amino acids. V shed 3 bases and J shed 5 bases, with 11 bases lying between them. The germline V gene has CDR1 MDHEN and CDR2 SYDVKM. In nucleotides, the CDR3 is TGTGCCAGCAGTTTGGGGCTCCTTGACAATGAGCAGTTCTTC. Amino acids: CASSLGLLDNEQFF. Drawing the rest from reference TRBV28 and TRBJ2-1, the complete variable domain is DVKVTQSSRYLVKRTGEKVFLECVQDMDHENMFWYRQDPGLGLRLIYFSYDVKMKEKGDIPEGYSVSREKKERFSLILESASTNQTSMYLCASSLGLLDNEQFFGPGTRLTVL.

The sample holds a few counts of this clone. The chain carries TRBV11-3 and TRBJ2-7, with D perhaps matching TRBD1 (6 bases). CDR3 length: 12 amino acids. Germline assignment: CDR1 SGHNT and CDR2 YENEEA. Trimming shortened V by 5 bases and J by 6 bases, and 11 bases separated the two germline ends. The CDR3 reads CASSATGTEQYF. CDR3 bases: TGTGCCAGCAGCGCGACAGGCACCGAGCAGTACTTC.

The rearrangement uses TRBV18 and TRBJ1-5; possible D gene TRBD1, 5 bases. V gave up 5 bases and J gave up 2 bases, with 13 bases separating them. The CDR3 runs to 15 residues. Germline assignment: CDR1 KGHSH and CDR2 LQKENI. The CDR3 loop is CASSSGGSGNQPQHF. CDR3 bases: TGTGCCAGCTCATCCGGGGGATCGGGCAATCAGCCCCAGCATTTT.